Shown below are 19 T cell receptor beta chains from a single sample sequenced in a study of shared clonotypes between healthy human individuals. Sequencing was performed with immunoSEQ multiplex PCR; in TCRdb, only in-frame clones are kept and a portion is missing. This sample has around 2.5 million clones, with 93% found just once. The source material was naive CD4+ T cells from PBMCs. Subset in this sample: CD45RA+ positively selected. Source of these receptors: a man aged 18 to 35 in good health. Some clones in this sample may be carry-over from other donors' samples.

V gene TRBV29-1 combines with J gene TRBJ2-7; 7 bases align to TRBD1. This CDR3 region has 15 residues. V lost 4 bases to trimming and J lost 4 bases; unmatched junction nucleotides: 13. Per germline, CDR1 SQVTM and CDR2 ANQGSEA. CDR3 amino acids: CSVVWTGAEKYEQYF. Written as DNA, the CDR3 is TGCAGCGTTGTCTGGACAGGAGCCGAGAAATACGAGCAGTACTTC.

The V gene is TRBV28, the J gene TRBJ1-2; 7 bases align to TRBD1. The CDR3 loop spans 14 amino acids. The germline V gene encodes CDR1 MDHEN and CDR2 SYDVKM. V was clipped by 2 bases and J by 8 bases; unmatched bases: 8. The DNA of the CDR3 is TGTGCCAGCAGTTTACCTCCGGGACAGCGGGGCTACACCTTC. Translated: CASSLPPGQRGYTF.

The chain carries TRBV4-2 and TRBJ1-4; perhaps TRBD1 as D (5 bases). Germline V gene data show CDR1 as LGHNA and CDR2 as YNFKEQ. V shed 1 base and J shed 5 bases, with 11 bases lying between them. The CDR3 runs 15 residues. The CDR3 protein is CASSQAGVTNEKLFF. DNA of the CDR3: TGTGCCAGCAGCCAAGCGGGGGTGACAAATGAAAAACTGTTTTTT.

The J gene is TRBJ2-1, the V gene TRBV29-1; 7 bases line up with TRBD1. The germline CDR1 and CDR2 sequences are SQVTM and ANQGSEA. J was trimmed by 0 bases and V by 8 bases; bases with no gene match: 10. The CDR3 is made up of 15 amino acids. The CDR3 protein is CSLKTGPSSYNEQFF. The CDR3 DNA is TGCAGCCTCAAGACAGGGCCGAGCTCCTACAATGAGCAGTTCTTC.

The rearrangement links TRBV15 to TRBJ2-7, with D hard to call. This CDR3 comprises 14 residues. Germline CDR1 reads LNHNV; CDR2 reads YYDKDF (reference sequence). V dropped 1 base and J dropped 6 bases, with 13 bases sitting between them. The CDR3 spells CATSRVEQKGEQYF. The DNA for the CDR3 is TGTGCCACCAGCAGAGTGGAGCAAAAGGGCGAGCAGTACTTC.

Comment on this clone: This could be a read error, since a much larger clone is one nucleotide away. This chain uses TRBV5-1 with TRBJ2-5; D not resolved. The CDR3 sequence is 11 residues long. CDR1 is SGHRS and CDR2 is YFSETQ in the germline V gene. V dropped 4 bases and J dropped 0 bases, with 1 base sitting between them. This CDR3 reads CASSNQETQYF. The CDR3 nucleotides are TGCGCCAGCAGCAACCAAGAGACCCAGTACTTC.

This chain links TRBV2 with TRBJ2-1, with 9 positions matching TRBD2. Germline V gives CDR1 SNHLY, CDR2 FYNNEI. The CDR3 has 17 amino acids. Trimming removed 7 bases from V and 2 bases from J; junction bases left unmatched: 12. The CDR3 spells CASTSGNWVGPYNEQFF. The CDR3 DNA reads as TGTGCCAGCACTAGCGGGAATTGGGTGGGGCCCTACAATGAGCAGTTCTTC.

The V gene is TRBV5-1, the J gene TRBJ2-1; D is possibly TRBD1 (6 bases). The CDR3 covers 16 residues. CDR1 SGHRS and CDR2 YFSETQ come from the germline V gene. The V and J ends lost 2 bases and 3 bases respectively, with 15 bases between them. CDR3 coding DNA: TGCGCCAGCAGCTTTGAGGGGGATCCGGGCTACAATGAGCAGTTCTTC. It codes for CASSFEGDPGYNEQFF.

The rearrangement joins TRBV7-2 to TRBJ2-3; no clear D. In germline, CDR1 is SGHTA, CDR2 FQGNSA. V was clipped by 3 bases and J by 3 bases, with 13 bases between them. The CDR3 is made up of 15 amino acids. CDR3 bases: TGTGCCAGCAGCTTGAACAGCGCCGGGACAGATACGCAGTATTTT. This translates into CASSLNSAGTDTQYF.

The V gene is TRBV5-1, the J gene TRBJ2-6; D not certain. The V gene lost 1 base and the J gene lost 0 bases, with 20 bases spanning the gap. CDR1 and CDR2 (germline): SGHRS, YFSETQ. This CDR3 has 20 amino acids. CDR3: CASSLSLVARPYSGANVLTF. CDR3 DNA: TGCGCCAGCAGCTTGTCCTTGGTTGCCAGGCCATACTCTGGGGCCAACGTCCTGACTTTC.

The chain employs TRBV5-6 and TRBJ2-2; tentative D call: TRBD2 (7 bases). The CDR3 sequence is 17 residues long. Germline loops: CDR1 SGHDT, CDR2 YYEEEE. Trimming cost V 3 bases and J 4 bases, with 19 bases left between them. The CDR3 sequence is CASSSGAGGSFTGELFF. As DNA, the CDR3 is TGTGCCAGCAGCTCGGGGGCGGGCGGGAGTTTCACCGGGGAGCTGTTTTTT.

Regarding this clone: Other DNA variants within this sample encode the same CDR3. The rearrangement uses TRBV7-3 and TRBJ1-2, with 8 bases identical to TRBD1. J was trimmed by 6 bases and V by 1 base; bases with no gene match: 4. The germline V gene encodes CDR1 SGHTA and CDR2 FQGTGA. The CDR3 is 14 residues long. CDR3 residues: CASSLNPGGDGYTF. CDR3 sequence (DNA): TGTGCCAGCAGCTTAAATCCAGGGGGCGATGGCTACACCTTC.

This rearrangement joins TRBV7-9 to TRBJ2-5; D call uncertain. Germline V gene data show CDR1 as SEHNR and CDR2 as FQNEAQ (reference sequence). There are 11 residues in the CDR3. Trimming left V 4 bases short and J 5 bases short, with 5 bases between. In nucleotides, the CDR3 is TGTGCCAGCAGCTCCGATGAGACCCAGTACTTC. It yields the protein CASSSDETQYF.

The chain employs TRBV6-6 and TRBJ1-6; D uncertain. Trimming took off 0 bases at V and 7 bases at J, with 10 bases between the two ends. Germline V gene data show CDR1 as MNHNY and CDR2 as SVGAGI (reference sequence). The CDR3 is 15 amino acids. The DNA for the CDR3 is TGTGCCAGCAGTTACTCGCCCTTTGCCAATTCACCCCTCCACTTT. Translated: CASSYSPFANSPLHF.

The rearrangement uses TRBV5-1 and TRBJ2-1, with D unresolved. V lost 4 bases, J lost 0 bases, and 11 bases lay in between. This CDR3 spans 15 amino acids. Per germline, CDR1 SGHRS and CDR2 YFSETQ. The CDR3 here is CASSPVQSSYNEQFF. In nucleotides, the CDR3 is TGCGCCAGCAGCCCGGTCCAGAGCTCCTACAATGAGCAGTTCTTC.

The chain combines TRBV6-5 with TRBJ1-2; D not certain. The CDR3 sequence is 14 residues long. The V and J ends lost 0 bases and 8 bases respectively, with 13 bases between them. Germline V CDR1 and CDR2: MNHEY, SVGAGI. This CDR3 reads CASSYSLGSSGYTF. The CDR3 region has the DNA TGTGCCAGCAGTTACTCGCTGGGTTCGAGCGGCTACACCTTC.

On this clone: The sample carries other DNA sequences with the same CDR3. The V and J genes are TRBV2 and TRBJ2-7; D is possibly TRBD2 (6 bases). Trimming pared 6 bases from V and 2 bases from J, leaving 11 bases between. Germline values: CDR1 SNHLY, CDR2 FYNNEI. The CDR3 spans 13 residues. DNA for the CDR3: TGTGCCAGCAGCGCGGGAACAACCTACGAGCAGTACTTC. Its translation is CASSAGTTYEQYF.

This clone has just one count. This chain connects TRBV28 to TRBJ2-5; 7 bases match TRBD1. Germline loops: CDR1 MDHEN, CDR2 SYDVKM. The CDR3 sequence is 21 residues long. V dropped 6 bases and J dropped 5; count of bases not matched to a gene: 30. This chain's CDR3 is CASSYQLRLRDSYSPWETQYF. CDR3 DNA sequence: TGTGCCAGCAGCTATCAATTGAGACTCCGGGACAGCTACTCCCCGTGGGAGACCCAGTACTTC.

CDR3 amino acids: CASSTHPGGYEQYF. In DNA form, the CDR3 reads TGTGCCAGCAGCACCCATCCCGGGGGCTACGAGCAGTACTTC. V and J are TRBV7-6 and TRBJ2-7; maybe TRBD2 (6 bases). Germline values: CDR1 SGHVS, CDR2 FNYEAQ. This CDR3 contains 14 residues. Trimming left V 5 bases short and J 3 bases short, with 14 bases between. Full variable domain (missing parts from reference TRBV7-6 and TRBJ2-7): GAGVSQSPRYKVTKRGQDVALRCDPISGHVSLYWYRQALGQGPEFLTYFNYEAQQDKSGLPNDRFSAERPEGSISTLTIQRTEQRDSAMYRCASSTHPGGYEQYFGPGTRLTVT.